The next 26 T cell receptor beta chains were all read from a single sample in a study of T cell responses to AZD1222 COVID-19 vaccine (dated by TCRdb to the early 2020s). Per the publication, the time point label means: baseline before first vaccination. Library method: the immunoSEQ multiplex PCR assay. TCRdb took over this immuneACCESS table, retaining in-frame rearrangements with V and J assigned. Such tables are incomplete; in checked studies, under half of the missing clones stem from an unresolved V gene, and the remainder is unexplained. For this sample the table gives approximately 110,000 clones, of which more than 70% were detected only once. The top ten hold 4.5% to 6% of the sample. The sequencing used peripheral blood, collected on day 0 of AZD1222 vaccination. Receptors originate from an adult in good health.

The chain is built from TRBV4-3 and TRBJ1-2; no clear D gene. V lost 2 bases, J lost 4 bases, and 17 bases lay in between. The CDR3 has 16 amino acids. Germline V CDR1 and CDR2: LGHNA, YSLEER. The CDR3 bases are TGCGCCAGCAGCCAAAAAACATCGGCAGTTAGCTATGGCTACACCTTC. Encoded protein: CASSQKTSAVSYGYTF.

The chain links TRBV15 to TRBJ1-1, with 7 nucleotides matching TRBD1. Per the germline V gene, CDR1 is LNHNV and CDR2 is YYDKDF (reference sequence). The CDR3 is 12 amino acids. The V and J ends lost 5 bases and 11 bases, in that order; junction bases with no gene match: 8. The CDR3 sequence is CATSSTAGGAFF. The CDR3 DNA reads TGTGCCACCAGCTCGACTGCAGGGGGGGCTTTCTTT.

This chain joins TRBV5-1 and TRBJ2-3; tentative D call: TRBD2 (5 bases). V dropped 0 bases and J dropped 4 bases, with 6 bases sitting between them. CDR1 is SGHRS and CDR2 is YFSETQ in the germline V gene. The length of the CDR3 is 13 residues. The CDR3 region has the DNA TGCGCCAGCAGCTTGGCAGCGGCAGATACGCAGTATTTT. Its protein product is CASSLAAADTQYF.

The genes are TRBV10-3 and TRBJ1-6, with no clear D. From germline, CDR1 is ENHRY and CDR2 SYGVKD. The CDR3 runs 14 residues. V was clipped by 0 bases and J by 7 bases, with 7 bases between them. CDR3 protein: CAISESRGNSPLHF. The CDR3, as DNA: TGTGCCATCAGTGAGTCTCGAGGGAATTCACCCCTCCACTTT.

The chain joins TRBV6-5 to TRBJ1-1, with D possibly TRBD1 on 6 matching bases. The V and J ends lost 6 bases and 5 bases respectively, with 16 bases between them. CDR1 is MNHEY, CDR2 SVGAGI, per germline. The CDR3 contains 14 residues. CDR3 nucleotide sequence: TGTGCCAGCAGCTCTTTAGGGGGATTGACTGAAGCTTTCTTT. This sequence encodes CASSSLGGLTEAFF.

The V call is TRBV4-2, the J call TRBJ2-7, with 7 bases matching TRBD1. This CDR3 comprises 15 residues. V lost 3 bases and J lost 2; bases outside the gene matches: 7. Germline lookup yields CDR1 LGHNA and CDR2 YNFKEQ. CDR3 region: CASSQRTGPTYEQYF. Written as DNA, the CDR3 is TGTGCCAGCAGCCAGCGGACAGGTCCAACCTACGAGCAGTACTTC.

J is TRBJ2-1 and V is TRBV27, with no clear D. Trimming cost V 5 bases and J 9 bases, with 11 bases left between them. The germline V gene encodes CDR1 MNHEY and CDR2 SMNVEV (reference sequence). CDR3 length: 12 residues. CDR3 amino acids: CASSPPDSEQFF. The CDR3 nucleotides are TGTGCCAGCAGTCCACCTGATAGTGAGCAGTTCTTC.

V usage is TRBV7-3 and J usage is TRBJ2-1; 15 bases map to TRBD2. With 5 bases clipped from V and 8 bases from J, the junction kept 7 bases outside the gene matches. CDR1 is SGHTA, CDR2 FQGTGA, per germline. The CDR3 is made up of 16 amino acids. This chain's CDR3 is CASSPGLAGGRDEQFF. Here the CDR3 DNA reads TGTGCCAGCAGCCCCGGACTAGCGGGGGGGCGGGATGAGCAGTTCTTC.

This clone was observed a handful of times. The chain recombines TRBV4-1 with TRBJ1-2, with D perhaps matching TRBD1 (5 bases). Per germline, CDR1 MGHRA and CDR2 YSYEKL. CDR3 length equals 19 residues. V was trimmed by 1 base and J by 4 bases, leaving 25 bases between them. CDR3 sequence: CASSQAPLRTNDRSYGYTF. For the CDR3, the DNA is TGCGCCAGCAGCCAAGCCCCTCTCAGGACAAATGACAGAAGCTATGGCTACACCTTC.

This rearrangement joins TRBV5-1 to TRBJ2-1, with 10 bases aligning to TRBD2. This CDR3 contains 13 residues. Germline CDR1 and CDR2: SGHRS and YFSETQ. Trimming took 7 bases from V and 9 from J; bases not matched to a gene: 7. The CDR3: CASWSGGASEQFF. CDR3 DNA sequence: TGCGCCAGCTGGAGCGGGGGGGCCAGTGAGCAGTTCTTC.

The chain carries TRBV6-5 and TRBJ1-2; the match to TRBD1 covers 8 bases. From germline, CDR1 is MNHEY and CDR2 SVGAGI. V lost 7 bases to trimming and J lost 5 bases; unmatched junction nucleotides: 3. The CDR3 extends over 12 amino acids. The CDR3 reads CASTGQGYGYTF. The CDR3 nucleotides read TGTGCCAGCACTGGACAGGGATATGGCTACACCTTC.

This chain uses TRBV21-1 with TRBJ1-3. TRBV21-1 is a recognized pseudogene. There are 14 residues in the CDR3. The CDR3 region has the DNA TGTGCCAGCAGCGCGCGCCCCCCGCTTGGCACCATATATTTT. This encodes CASSARPPLGTIYF.

This sequence joins TRBV9 and TRBJ2-3; 7 bases are a match to TRBD2. Per the germline V gene, CDR1 is SGDLS and CDR2 is YYNGEE. Trimming at V came to 3 bases and at J to 1 base, leaving 20 bases not matched to a gene. The CDR3 length is 20 residues. The CDR3 loop is CASSAPGGTTVDPRTDTQYF. The CDR3 DNA reads as TGTGCCAGCAGCGCCCCTGGGGGGACTACAGTTGATCCCCGCACAGATACGCAGTATTTT.

This chain connects TRBV19 to TRBJ2-3; D is ambiguous. The CDR3 has 16 amino acids. CDR1 and CDR2 (germline): LNHDA, SQIVND (reference sequence). Trimming removed 3 bases from V and 1 base from J, with 14 bases in between. As DNA, the CDR3 is TGTGCCAGTAGTATGTGGGGTTCGCCCGGCACAGATACGCAGTATTTT. As protein: CASSMWGSPGTDTQYF.

The chain employs TRBV13 and TRBJ1-1; maybe TRBD1 (5 bases). CDR1 and CDR2 (germline): PRHDT, FYEKMQ (reference sequence). The V end was cut by 1 base, the J end by 5 bases, with 8 bases between. The CDR3 has 13 amino acids. For the CDR3, the DNA is TGTGCCAGCAGCTTAGCAGGGCGAACTGAAGCTTTCTTT. Translated: CASSLAGRTEAFF.

This chain uses TRBV6-2 or TRBV6-3 with TRBJ2-3; the match to TRBD2 covers 7 bases. The CDR3 has 17 amino acids. Germline values: CDR1 MNHEY, CDR2 SVGEGT. Trimming took 6 bases from V and 2 from J; bases not matched to a gene: 14. CDR3 amino acids: CASSPNWGGSYTDTQYF. The DNA of the CDR3 is TGTGCCAGCAGCCCTAACTGGGGGGGATCTTACACAGATACGCAGTATTTT.

The chain joins TRBV2 to TRBJ1-5, with TRBD1 as a possible D gene (5 bases). Trimming removed 7 bases at V and 2 bases at J, with 12 bases between. In germline, CDR1 is SNHLY, CDR2 FYNNEI. This CDR3 has 14 residues. The CDR3 DNA follows: TGTGCCAGCACTAGTGGGGGGGGCAATCAGCCCCAGCATTTT. Translation gives CASTSGGGNQPQHF.

This clone was observed once. J is TRBJ1-1 and V is TRBV7-9; D is undetermined. The V end lost 1 base, the J end lost 0 bases, and 6 bases lay between the germline ends. This CDR3 is 14 amino acids long. Germline-derived CDR1 and CDR2 are SEHNR and FQNEAQ (reference sequence). For the CDR3, the DNA is TGTGCCAGCAGCTTAGTGGAAGTGAACACTGAAGCTTTCTTT. Amino acids: CASSLVEVNTEAFF.

The J gene is TRBJ1-5, the V gene TRBV28; D remains unclear. Germline CDR1 MDHEN, CDR2 SYDVKM. The V and J ends lost 1 base and 0 bases respectively, with 7 bases between them. The CDR3 has 15 amino acids. CDR3 residues: CASSLFSHSNQPQHF. The CDR3, as DNA: TGTGCCAGCAGTTTATTCAGTCATAGCAATCAGCCCCAGCATTTT.

The V call is TRBV27, the J call TRBJ1-1, with D uncertain. CDR3 length: 14 residues. With 0 bases removed from V and 1 base from J, the gap between germline ends came to 6 bases. Germline CDR1 MNHEY, CDR2 SMNVEV (reference sequence). The CDR3 DNA follows: TGTGCCAGCAGTTTATCTACGGGGAACACTGAAGCTTTCTTT. This translates into CASSLSTGNTEAFF.

This clone was seen more than once but under ten times. The chain is built from TRBV7-2 and TRBJ2-2; D may be TRBD1 or TRBD2 (5 bases each). Germline V gene lookup returns CDR1 SGHTA and CDR2 FQGNSA. The CDR3 extends over 16 amino acids. V was trimmed by 2 bases and J by 2 bases, leaving 12 bases between them. CDR3 coding DNA: TGTGCCAGCAGCTTAATCGGGGCGGCTAACACCGGGGAGCTGTTTTTT. It codes for CASSLIGAANTGELFF. Full variable domain (remainder filled in from reference TRBV7-2 and TRBJ2-2): GAGVSQSPSNKVTEKGKDVELRCDPISGHTALYWYRQSLGQGLEFLIYFQGNSAPDKSGLPSDRFSAERTGGSVSTLTIQRTQQEDSAVYLCASSLIGAANTGELFFGEGSRLTVL.

The CDR3 here is CASSFSRDLTDTQYF. The CDR3 region has the DNA TGTGCCAGCAGCTTTTCCAGGGACCTCACAGATACGCAGTATTTT. The rearrangement links TRBV7-2 to TRBJ2-3; possibly TRBD1 or TRBD2 for D (5 bases each). Trimming took off 3 bases at V and 2 bases at J, with 12 bases between the two ends. Germline V lookup: CDR1 SGHTA, CDR2 FQGNSA. The CDR3 is 15 amino acids.

The count of this clone is one. The chain recombines TRBV3-1 (or the pseudogene TRBV3-2) with TRBJ2-1; D not resolved. Deletions cut 0 bases from V and 6 bases from J, with 9 bases between. The CDR3 length is 14 residues. In germline, CDR1 is LGHDT, CDR2 YNNKEL (reference sequence). DNA of the CDR3: TGTGCCAGCAGCCAAGAGAAGATACTCAATGAGCAGTTCTTC. It specifies CASSQEKILNEQFF.

The rearrangement uses TRBV3-1 (or the pseudogene TRBV3-2) and TRBJ2-1; D is possibly TRBD1 (5 bases). CDR3 length: 18 residues. CDR1 and CDR2 (germline): LGHDT, YNNKEL (reference sequence). V was pared by 1 base and J by 3 bases, with 19 bases between. The CDR3 DNA reads TGTGCCAGCAGCCAAGGAGCCCTCCGTGGGGCCAGCTACAATGAGCAGTTCTTC. Residues: CASSQGALRGASYNEQFF.

This clone was observed a single time. The chain joins TRBV9 to TRBJ1-4; 8 bases are shared with TRBD1. J was trimmed by 7 bases and V by 0 bases; bases with no gene match: 8. The CDR3 has 16 residues. Germline CDR1 is SGDLS and CDR2 is YYNGEE. This chain's CDR3 is CASSVAPGQVGEKLFF. The CDR3 DNA sequence: TGTGCCAGCAGCGTAGCCCCGGGACAGGTCGGTGAAAAACTGTTTTTT.

This sequence joins TRBV2 and TRBJ1-2; 7 bases agree with TRBD1. The CDR3 is made up of 14 amino acids. Trimming removed 6 bases from V and 4 bases from J; junction bases left unmatched: 8. Per the germline V gene, CDR1 is SNHLY and CDR2 is FYNNEI. The CDR3 DNA reads TGTGCCAGCAGACCTCTGACAGGGCCCTATGGCTACACCTTC. Residues: CASRPLTGPYGYTF.